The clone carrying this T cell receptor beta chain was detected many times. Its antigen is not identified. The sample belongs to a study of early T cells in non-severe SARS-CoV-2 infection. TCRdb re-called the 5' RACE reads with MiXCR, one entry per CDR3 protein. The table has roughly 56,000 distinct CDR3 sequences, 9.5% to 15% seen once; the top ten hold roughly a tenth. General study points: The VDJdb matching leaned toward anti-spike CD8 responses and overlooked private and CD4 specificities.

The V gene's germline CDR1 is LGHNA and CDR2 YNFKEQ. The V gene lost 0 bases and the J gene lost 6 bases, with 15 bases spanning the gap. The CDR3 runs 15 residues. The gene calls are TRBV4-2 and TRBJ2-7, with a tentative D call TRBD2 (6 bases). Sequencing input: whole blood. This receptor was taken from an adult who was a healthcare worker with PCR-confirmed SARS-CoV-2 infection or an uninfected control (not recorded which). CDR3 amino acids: CASSQDSLGGGEQYF. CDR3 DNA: TGTGCCAGCAGCCAAGACTCACTGGGGGGAGGCGAGCAGTACTTC.